What follows is one TCR beta chain and its context. Its antigen is currently unknown. The cohort excluded patients with autoimmune disease history or systemic immunosuppression. The method was immunoSEQ multiplex PCR; TCRdb's version includes in-frame clones alone and lacks a portion of them. The repertoire includes about 82,000 clones, approximately 85% of them detected once, and 0.2% to 0.25% sits in the top ten. Germline V gene data show CDR1 as MNHEY and CDR2 as SMNVEV (reference sequence). There are 17 residues in the CDR3. Trimming cost V 0 bases and J 2 bases, with 14 bases left between them. This specimen belongs to a study of OX40 agonist ivuxolimab in advanced cancers. For the study at large: Patients were approximately 80% male with ages roughly 20 to 85, mean 60. In three patients, partial responses were observed, one with hepatocellular carcinoma and two with cutaneous melanoma.

Points from the study as a whole: Clonal expansion from baseline to week 6 occurred in both CD4+ and CD8+ T cells.

The sample here was CD4+ or CD8+ T cells sorted from blood, taken in a trial of the OX40 agonist ivuxolimab. The receptor's source is an adult with an advanced solid tumor such as melanoma, head and neck, liver or kidney cancer. V is TRBV27 and J is TRBJ2-1; weak D call: TRBD1 (6 bases). The CDR3 region has the DNA TGTGCCAGCAGTTTATCCCTACTGACAGGACCCTACAATGAGCAGTTCTTC. It yields the protein CASSLSLLTGPYNEQFF.